The sequence of this T cell receptor (beta chain) was determined in a study of CD8 T cells in ankylosing spondylitis (dated by TCRdb to the late 2010s). For context, the study as a whole: T cell receptor beta repertoires were profiled in healthy donors and ankylosing spondylitis patients so that disease-linked TCR variants could be found. Samples of peripheral blood were taken, and for ankylosing spondylitis patients, synovial fluid was collected as well. The whole study cohort included some 100 healthy donors and over 20 ankylosing spondylitis patients.

The listed sequencing device is Illumina HiSeq 2500. Quantitative 5'-RACE with molecular barcodes was used to prepare TCR beta libraries. The study's processing was this. A new computational method, built on a probabilistic model of VDJ rearrangement, was used to identify disease-linked TCR variants. The public reads were quality trimmed at Q25 with fastp and then assembled into clones with MiXCR by TCRdb, keeping productive beta chains. Each entry merges the rows of one CDR3 protein and shows their most common DNA and genes. TCRdb's processing, not the authors', yielded these V and J calls. The sample table holds some 25,000 distinct CDR3 sequences, of which 2.5% to 3% were seen once. The top ten constitute 7.7% of the sample. From the cysteine through the phenylalanine, the CDR3 covers 15 amino acids. Solely the CDR3 DNA is kept, with 45 bases framed from the first base. Trimming accounts for 0 bases at V and 5 bases at J, while the number of junction bases matched to no gene is 6. The germline V gene supplies CDR1 SGDLS and CDR2 YYNGEE.

On the study overall, not on this receptor specifically: Some of the motif variants had been reported before in the synovial fluid and blood of reactive arthritis patients, a finding that suggests common disease-initiation mechanisms. In peripheral blood, the disease-linked clones were found at relatively low frequencies and had a CD8+ phenotype. According to the report, matched synovial fluid samples from ankylosing spondylitis patients were significantly enriched for the disease-linked clones. Blood from ankylosing spondylitis patients appeared to be characterized by a TCR beta motif made up of several highly homologous amino acid variants.

This clonotype was recorded many times. Its antigen target is currently unknown. No much larger clonotype is one base removed from it; base qualities were not supplied. The chain was built from TRBV9 and TRBJ2-5; 8 central nucleotides agree with TRBD1. The specimen was blood, either unsorted or a sorted T cell fraction (not recorded which). The clonotype comes from a female donor with ankylosing spondylitis or in good health (not recorded which). The CDR3 region has the sequence CASSVGGQDAETQYF. The DNA sequence is as follows: TGTGCCAGCAGCGTAGGGGGACAGGACGCGGAGACCCAGTACTTC.